Presented here are 31 T cell receptor beta chains from one specimen sequenced in a study of blood T cell repertoires in COVID-19. Sequencing used immunoSEQ multiplex PCR; TCRdb keeps in-frame clones, though not all of them. The table has 160,000 or so clones, approximately 86% seen once; the top ten hold 15% to 20%. The specimen was PBMCs or T cells enriched from blood (not recorded which). These receptors came from a man aged 55 to 70 who had recovered from COVID-19.

V usage is TRBV5-4 and J usage is TRBJ1-2; TRBD1 matches 9 bases. The CDR3 is 13 residues long. V shed 0 bases, J shed 10 bases, and the junction held 4 bases outside the gene matches. Per the germline V gene, CDR1 is SGHNT and CDR2 is YYREEE (reference sequence). The CDR3 loop reads CASSLGTGGNYTF. CDR3 coding DNA: TGTGCCAGCAGCTTGGGCACAGGGGGCAACTACACCTTC.

The CDR3 region has the DNA TGTGCCAGCAGTTTGGTGGGGCACTCCTACAATGAGCAGTTCTTC. Amino acids: CASSLVGHSYNEQFF. The chain combines TRBV28 with TRBJ2-1, with D perhaps TRBD1 (5 bases). The CDR3 is 15 residues long. V dropped 3 bases and J dropped 0 bases, with 9 bases sitting between them. Germline V gives CDR1 MDHEN, CDR2 SYDVKM.

The chain couples TRBV9 to TRBJ2-3, with TRBD2 matching over 9 bases. J lost 2 bases, V lost 4 bases, and 2 bases had no gene match. Germline V CDR1 and CDR2: SGDLS, YYNGEE. This CDR3 is built from 14 residues. CDR3 protein: CASSPSGITDTQYF. The CDR3 nucleotides read TGTGCCAGCAGCCCTAGCGGGATCACAGATACGCAGTATTTT.

The rearrangement links TRBV19 to TRBJ1-6, with 7 bases lining up with TRBD1. V was clipped by 3 bases and J by 10 bases; unmatched bases: 3. Germline lookup yields CDR1 LNHDA and CDR2 SQIVND (reference sequence). The CDR3 has 13 residues. CDR3 region: CASSIDRVSPLHF. The CDR3 nucleotides are TGTGCCAGTAGTATCGACAGGGTCTCACCCCTCCACTTT.

The chain uses TRBV5-5 and TRBJ2-1; 11 bases map to TRBD1. CDR3 length equals 15 residues. Losses at the gene ends were 3 bases for V and 7 bases for J; bases not matched to a gene: 6. The germline V gene has CDR1 SGHKS and CDR2 YYEKEE (reference sequence). CDR3 amino acids: CASSYGQGALNEQFF. The CDR3 DNA reads as TGTGCCAGCAGCTACGGACAGGGGGCATTAAATGAGCAGTTCTTC. The variable domain in full, completed from reference TRBV5-5 and TRBJ2-1, reads DAGVTQSPTHLIKTRGQQVTLRCSPISGHKSVSWYQQVLGQGPQFIFQYYEKEERGRGNFPDRFSARQFPNYSSELNVNALLLGDSALYLCASSYGQGALNEQFFGPGTRLTVL.

This clone was observed once. The chain has TRBV3-1 (or the pseudogene TRBV3-2) and TRBJ2-7, with unresolved D. In germline, CDR1 is LGHDT, CDR2 YNNKEL (reference sequence). The CDR3 has 14 residues. Trimming took off 1 base at V and 0 bases at J, with 7 bases between the two ends. CDR3 protein: CASSQVQLSYEQYF. CDR3 coding DNA: TGTGCCAGCAGCCAAGTTCAACTCTCCTACGAGCAGTACTTC.

V and J are TRBV5-5 and TRBJ2-5, with 7 bases fitting TRBD1. This CDR3 contains 14 residues. J was trimmed by 5 bases and V by 2 bases; bases with no gene match: 6. Germline CDR1 reads SGHKS; CDR2 reads YYEKEE (reference sequence). As DNA, the CDR3 is TGTGCCAGCAGCTTCGACAGGGTGAGCGAGACCCAGTACTTC. Translation gives CASSFDRVSETQYF. Filled out from reference TRBV5-5 and TRBJ2-5, the complete variable domain reads DAGVTQSPTHLIKTRGQQVTLRCSPISGHKSVSWYQQVLGQGPQFIFQYYEKEERGRGNFPDRFSARQFPNYSSELNVNALLLGDSALYLCASSFDRVSETQYFGPGTRLLVL.

This clone was seen just once. This chain uses TRBV7-9 with TRBJ1-4; TRBD1 might be the D (6 bases). With 5 bases removed from V and 8 bases from J, the gap between germline ends came to 18 bases. The CDR3 has 15 amino acids. CDR1 is SEHNR and CDR2 is FQNEAQ in the germline V gene (reference sequence). The CDR3, as DNA: TGTGCCAGCAGCACGGACACAGGGTGGAGGGAAAAACTGTTTTTT. Its translation is CASSTDTGWREKLFF.

This clone has only a few counts. The chain combines TRBV6-6 with TRBJ2-6, with a possible D match to TRBD1 (5 bases). The CDR3 loop spans 16 amino acids. V lost 5 bases and J lost 0, with 11 bases in between. Germline CDR1 reads MNHNY; CDR2 reads SVGAGI (reference sequence). This chain's CDR3 is CASSRQRSSGANVLTF. The CDR3 nucleotides are TGTGCCAGCAGTCGACAGCGATCCTCTGGGGCCAACGTCCTGACTTTC.

The genes are TRBV7-8 and TRBJ2-1, with 7 bases lining up with TRBD1. The V gene's germline CDR1 is SGHVS and CDR2 FQNEAQ. This CDR3 has 11 residues. With V trimmed by 8 bases and J by 6 bases, 1 base remained unmatched. The CDR3 is CASEGANEQFF. The CDR3 coding sequence is TGTGCCAGCGAGGGGGCCAATGAGCAGTTCTTC.

V is TRBV6-5 and J is TRBJ2-5; tentatively, D is TRBD2 (6 bases). Trimming stripped 2 bases from V and 4 bases from J, with 17 bases between. The CDR3 has 16 amino acids. Germline V gene lookup returns CDR1 MNHEY and CDR2 SVGAGI. The chain's CDR3 is CASSYGAYRDSETQYF. CDR3 in DNA: TGTGCCAGCAGTTACGGTGCCTACCGGGACTCAGAGACCCAGTACTTC.

The chain combines TRBV7-9 with TRBJ2-1; D may be TRBD2 (5 bases). CDR1 SEHNR and CDR2 FQNEAQ come from the germline V gene (reference sequence). CDR3 length: 16 residues. V was trimmed by 6 bases and J by 6 bases, leaving 21 bases between them. The CDR3 region is CASRSQRLKGRNEQFF. CDR3 in DNA: TGTGCCAGCAGATCCCAGCGGCTAAAGGGCCGCAATGAGCAGTTCTTC.

The chain is built from TRBV7-3 and TRBJ1-1, with no clear D. Trimming removed 4 bases at V and 1 base at J, with 13 bases between. The CDR3 has 15 residues. Germline V gives CDR1 SGHTA, CDR2 FQGTGA. CDR3 in amino acids: CASSSVPYTNTEAFF. The CDR3 DNA follows: TGTGCCAGCAGCTCTGTTCCTTACACGAACACTGAAGCTTTCTTT.

The J gene is TRBJ1-1, the V gene TRBV23-1; unclear D gene. TRBV23-1 is identified as an open reading frame with a role that is uncertain. The CDR3 is 13 amino acids. The V end was cut by 0 bases, the J end by 8 bases, with 10 bases between. The CDR3 sequence is CASSQSRYSEAFF. CDR3 DNA: TGCGCCAGCAGTCAATCGAGGTATTCCGAAGCTTTCTTT.

The rearrangement joins TRBV30 to TRBJ1-1; no definite D call. The V end lost 0 bases, the J end lost 0 bases, and 5 bases lay between the germline ends. The CDR3 extends over 13 amino acids. The germline gives CDR1 GTSNPN, CDR2 SVGIG (reference sequence). The CDR3 bases are TGTGCCTGGAGTGTACATGTGAACACTGAAGCTTTCTTT. Its translation: CAWSVHVNTEAFF. Using reference TRBV30 and TRBJ1-1 for the parts outside the CDR3, the full variable domain is SQTIHQWPATLVQPVGSPLSLECTVEGTSNPNLYWYRQAAGRGLQLLFYSVGIGQISSEVPQNLSASRPQDRQFILSSKKLLLSDSGFYLCAWSVHVNTEAFFGQGTRLTVV.

The chain is built from TRBV28 and TRBJ1-1, with D hard to call. This CDR3 spans 13 amino acids. V lost 1 base to trimming and J lost 5 bases, with 8 bases between them. Germline lookup yields CDR1 MDHEN and CDR2 SYDVKM. This CDR3 is CASSLSPLTEAFF. CDR3 DNA sequence: TGTGCCAGCAGTTTATCCCCCCTGACTGAAGCTTTCTTT.

In its sample, this clone was seen once. V is TRBV7-9 and J is TRBJ2-2; D gene uncertain. Germline values: CDR1 SEHNR, CDR2 FQNEAQ (reference sequence). The CDR3 consists of 15 residues. Trimming removed 1 base at V and 4 bases at J, with 10 bases between. CDR3 sequence reads: CASSLDGRSTGELFF. The CDR3 coding sequence is TGTGCCAGCAGCTTAGATGGGCGCAGCACCGGGGAGCTGTTTTTT.

V usage is TRBV19 and J usage is TRBJ1-5, with TRBD1 matching 7 bases. Losses at the gene ends were 3 bases for V and 0 bases for J; bases not matched to a gene: 5. This CDR3 has 16 residues. Germline lookup yields CDR1 LNHDA and CDR2 SQIVND (reference sequence). The CDR3 region has the DNA TGTGCCAGTAGTATGCAGGGGGAGAATAGCAATCAGCCCCAGCATTTT. Protein product: CASSMQGENSNQPQHF.

The rearrangement links TRBV28 to TRBJ1-2, with D uncertain. CDR1 and CDR2 from the germline V gene are MDHEN and SYDVKM. The CDR3 spans 12 residues. V lost 6 bases, J lost 5 bases, and 10 bases lay in between. This CDR3 is CASRLGWYGYTF. The CDR3, as DNA: TGTGCCAGCAGGCTTGGCTGGTATGGCTACACCTTC.

This chain joins TRBV30 and TRBJ1-5, with D possibly matching TRBD1 (6 bases). Trimming shortened V by 2 bases and J by 7 bases, and 12 bases separated the two germline ends. Per germline, CDR1 GTSNPN and CDR2 SVGIG (reference sequence). This CDR3 region has 13 residues. CDR3 coding DNA: TGTGCCTGGAGTAGGGGGTGGGAACAGCCCCAGCATTTT. Its translation is CAWSRGWEQPQHF.

The chain uses TRBV9 and TRBJ2-5; TRBD1 agrees at 8 bases. Per germline, CDR1 SGDLS and CDR2 YYNGEE. There are 16 residues in the CDR3. V lost 0 bases to trimming and J lost 2 bases; unmatched junction nucleotides: 6. DNA of the CDR3: TGTGCCAGCAGCGTAGGGGTCACAGGGGGGCAAGAGACCCAGTACTTC. Translating gives CASSVGVTGGQETQYF.

This clone was recorded once. This rearrangement joins TRBV7-9 to TRBJ1-2; D is possibly TRBD1 (5 bases). This CDR3 has 14 amino acids. The germline V gene has CDR1 SEHNR and CDR2 FQNEAQ (reference sequence). With 5 bases removed from V and 7 bases from J, the gap between germline ends came to 17 bases. CDR3 bases: TGTGCCAGCAGCGCCCGCCCAGGGACTGGTGGCTACACCTTC. Protein: CASSARPGTGGYTF.

The chain employs TRBV3-1 (or the pseudogene TRBV3-2) and TRBJ1-3; possible D gene TRBD1, 6 bases. Germline V gives CDR1 LGHDT, CDR2 YNNKEL (reference sequence). The CDR3 covers 17 residues. V lost 0 bases and J 8 bases, leaving 20 bases between the germline ends. In nucleotides, the CDR3 is TGTGCCAGCAGCCAAGATCTGTCCAGGGGACATTCGGACACCATATATTTT. Translating it yields CASSQDLSRGHSDTIYF.

The chain joins TRBV28 to TRBJ1-4; D not resolved. The CDR3 consists of 16 residues. The germline V and J ends were trimmed by 0 bases and 8 bases, with 16 bases remaining between them. Germline V gene sequence: CDR1 MDHEN, CDR2 SYDVKM. DNA for the CDR3: TGTGCCAGCAGTTTATGGAGACGGCGAGGTTCGGAAAAACTGTTTTTT. Encoded protein: CASSLWRRRGSEKLFF.

The chain combines TRBV9 with TRBJ1-4; D may be TRBD1 (6 bases). This CDR3 region has 15 residues. V was trimmed by 5 bases and J by 6 bases, leaving 17 bases between them. From germline, CDR1 is SGDLS and CDR2 YYNGEE. CDR3 nucleotide sequence: TGTGCCAGCAGTGTGCTGGGGACAAGGGATGAAAAACTGTTTTTT. Its protein is CASSVLGTRDEKLFF.

The rearrangement joins TRBV7-8 to TRBJ1-1, with D tentatively TRBD1 (6 bases). V lost 2 bases to trimming and J lost 4 bases, with 14 bases between them. The CDR3 has 15 residues. The germline V gene encodes CDR1 SGHVS and CDR2 FQNEAQ. CDR3 sequence reads: CASSLIGGQGTEAFF. The CDR3 DNA reads as TGTGCCAGCAGCTTAATCGGGGGGCAGGGCACTGAAGCTTTCTTT.

The chain recombines TRBV4-2 with TRBJ2-5; 8 nucleotides line up with TRBD2. CDR3 length: 14 residues. The junction had 11 bases not matched to a gene; V was cut back by 9 bases and J by 5 bases. Germline V gene lookup returns CDR1 LGHNA and CDR2 YNFKEQ. The chain's CDR3 is CARERGTSRETQYF. In DNA form, the CDR3 reads TGTGCCAGAGAGCGGGGGACCTCCCGGGAGACCCAGTACTTC.

This chain links TRBV11-2 with TRBJ1-6; 9 bases match TRBD1. CDR1 is SGHAT and CDR2 is FQNNGV in the germline V gene. This CDR3 comprises 15 residues. V shed 5 bases, J shed 7 bases, and the junction held 6 bases outside the gene matches. The CDR3 region is CASSLSGQGNSPLHF. CDR3 DNA sequence: TGTGCCAGCAGCCTGTCGGGACAGGGAAATTCACCCCTCCACTTT.

This chain joins TRBV10-3 and TRBJ1-1, with a tentative D call TRBD1 (5 bases). Germline V gene sequence: CDR1 ENHRY, CDR2 SYGVKD. This CDR3 contains 14 residues. V was cut by 7 bases and J by 3 bases, with 15 bases left in between. The CDR3 here is CAIKIGRDDTEAFF. Here the CDR3 DNA reads TGTGCCATCAAAATCGGCAGGGATGACACTGAAGCTTTCTTT.

This clone was picked up one time. V is TRBV5-1 and J is TRBJ1-4; 8 nucleotides agree with TRBD1. Germline V CDR1 and CDR2: SGHRS, YFSETQ. This CDR3 has 19 amino acids. The junction had 21 bases not matched to a gene; V was cut back by 3 bases and J by 8 bases. The CDR3 is CASSSLPPTTGGFYEKLFF. CDR3 coding DNA: TGCGCCAGCAGCTCGCTCCCCCCGACCACAGGGGGTTTTTACGAAAAACTGTTTTTT.

The chain has TRBV11-2 and TRBJ2-2; 8 bases line up with TRBD1. V was pared by 5 bases and J by 1 base, with 6 bases of the junction left unmatched. The CDR3 consists of 16 residues. Germline CDR1 reads SGHAT; CDR2 reads FQNNGV. The CDR3 sequence is CASSPRQGRNTGELFF. In DNA, the CDR3 is TGTGCCAGCAGCCCCCGACAGGGGAGGAACACCGGGGAGCTGTTTTTT.